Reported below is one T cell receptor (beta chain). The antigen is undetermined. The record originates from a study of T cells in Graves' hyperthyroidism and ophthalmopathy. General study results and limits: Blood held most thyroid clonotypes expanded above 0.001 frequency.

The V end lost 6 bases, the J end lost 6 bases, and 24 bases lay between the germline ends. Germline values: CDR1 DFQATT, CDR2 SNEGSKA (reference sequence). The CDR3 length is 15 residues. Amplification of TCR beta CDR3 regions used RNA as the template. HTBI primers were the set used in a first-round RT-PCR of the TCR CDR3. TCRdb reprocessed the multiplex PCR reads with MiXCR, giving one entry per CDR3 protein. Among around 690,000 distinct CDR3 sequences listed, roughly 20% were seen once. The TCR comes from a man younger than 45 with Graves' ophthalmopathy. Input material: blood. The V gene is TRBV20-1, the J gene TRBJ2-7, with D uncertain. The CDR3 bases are TGCAGTGCCATCAGAGTAGGCGACTCCTTTGGCGAGCAGTACTTC. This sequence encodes CSAIRVGDSFGEQYF.